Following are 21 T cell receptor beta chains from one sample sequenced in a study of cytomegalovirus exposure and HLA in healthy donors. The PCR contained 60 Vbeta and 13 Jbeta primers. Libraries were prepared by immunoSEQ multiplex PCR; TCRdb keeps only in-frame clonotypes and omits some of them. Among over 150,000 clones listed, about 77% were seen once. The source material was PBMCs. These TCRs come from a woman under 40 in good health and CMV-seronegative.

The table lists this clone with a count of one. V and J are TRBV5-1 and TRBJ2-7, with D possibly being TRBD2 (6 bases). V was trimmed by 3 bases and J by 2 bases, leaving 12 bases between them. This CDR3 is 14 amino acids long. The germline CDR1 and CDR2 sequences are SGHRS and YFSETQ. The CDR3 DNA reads TGCGCCAGCAGCTCGTCCGGCGGGGCCTACGAGCAGTACTTC. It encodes CASSSSGGAYEQYF.

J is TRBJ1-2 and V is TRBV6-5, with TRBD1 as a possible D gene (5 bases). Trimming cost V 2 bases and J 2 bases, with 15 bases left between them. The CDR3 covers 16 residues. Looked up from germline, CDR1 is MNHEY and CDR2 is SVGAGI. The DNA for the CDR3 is TGTGCCAGCAGTTACAGGACTCCGGGGGAGAACTATGGCTACACCTTC. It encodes CASSYRTPGENYGYTF.

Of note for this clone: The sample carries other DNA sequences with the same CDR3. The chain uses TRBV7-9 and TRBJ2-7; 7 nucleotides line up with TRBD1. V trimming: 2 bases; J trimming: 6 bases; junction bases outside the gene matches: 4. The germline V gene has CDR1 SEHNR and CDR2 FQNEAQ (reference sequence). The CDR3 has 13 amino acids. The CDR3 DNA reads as TGTGCCAGCAGCTTAAGGACAGGCGGCGAGCAGTACTTC. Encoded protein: CASSLRTGGEQYF. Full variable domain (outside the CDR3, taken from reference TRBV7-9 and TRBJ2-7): DTGVSQNPRHKITKRGQNVTFRCDPISEHNRLYWYRQTLGQGPEFLTYFQNEAQLEKSRLLSDRFSAERPKGSFSTLEIQRTEQGDSAMYLCASSLRTGGEQYFGPGTRLTVT.

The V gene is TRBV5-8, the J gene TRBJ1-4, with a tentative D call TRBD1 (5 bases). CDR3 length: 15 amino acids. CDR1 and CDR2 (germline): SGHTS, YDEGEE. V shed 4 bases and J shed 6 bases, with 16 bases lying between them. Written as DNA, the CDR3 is TGTGCCAGCAGCCCCCGGGGGTCGTGGGATGAAAAACTGTTTTTT. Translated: CASSPRGSWDEKLFF.

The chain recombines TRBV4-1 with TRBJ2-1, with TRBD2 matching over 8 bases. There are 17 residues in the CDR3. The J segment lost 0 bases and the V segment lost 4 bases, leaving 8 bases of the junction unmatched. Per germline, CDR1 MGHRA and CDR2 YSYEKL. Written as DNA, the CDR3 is TGCGCCAGCAGCCGGGGTCGGGGGGGGAACTCCTACAATGAGCAGTTCTTC. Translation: CASSRGRGGNSYNEQFF.

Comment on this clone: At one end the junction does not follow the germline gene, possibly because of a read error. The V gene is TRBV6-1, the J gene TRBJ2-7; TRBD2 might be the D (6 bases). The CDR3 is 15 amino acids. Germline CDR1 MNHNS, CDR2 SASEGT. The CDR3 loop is CASSEGRTFSYEQYF. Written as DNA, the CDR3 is TGTGCCAGCAGCGAAGGGAGGACCTTCTCCTACGAGCAGTACTTC.

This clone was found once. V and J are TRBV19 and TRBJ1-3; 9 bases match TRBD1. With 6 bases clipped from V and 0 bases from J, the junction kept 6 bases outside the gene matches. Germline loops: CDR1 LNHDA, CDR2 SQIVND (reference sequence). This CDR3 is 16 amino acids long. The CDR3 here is CASSQQGASSGNTIYF. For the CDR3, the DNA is TGTGCCAGTAGCCAACAGGGGGCCAGCTCTGGAAACACCATATATTTT.

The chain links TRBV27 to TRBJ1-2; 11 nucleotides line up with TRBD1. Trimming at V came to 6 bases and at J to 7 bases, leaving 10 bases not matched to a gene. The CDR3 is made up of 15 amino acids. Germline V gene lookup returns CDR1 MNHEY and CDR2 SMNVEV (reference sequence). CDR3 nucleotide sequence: TGTGCCAGCAGGGAACTGGGACAGGGGGACGGTGGCTACACCTTC. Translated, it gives CASRELGQGDGGYTF.

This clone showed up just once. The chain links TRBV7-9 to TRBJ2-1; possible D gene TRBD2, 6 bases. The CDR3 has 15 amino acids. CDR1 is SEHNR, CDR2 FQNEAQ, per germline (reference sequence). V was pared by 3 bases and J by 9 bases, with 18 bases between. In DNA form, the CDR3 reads TGTGCCAGCAGCTTGAAGGCGGGAACTGGCGGTGAGCAGTTCTTC. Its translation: CASSLKAGTGGEQFF.

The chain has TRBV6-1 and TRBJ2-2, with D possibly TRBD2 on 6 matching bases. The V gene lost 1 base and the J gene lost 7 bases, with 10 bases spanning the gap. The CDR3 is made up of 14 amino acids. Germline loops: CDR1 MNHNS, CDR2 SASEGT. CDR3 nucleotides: TGTGCCAGCAGTGAAGGGAGGGTTGGCGGGGAGCTGTTTTTT. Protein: CASSEGRVGGELFF.

The CDR3 region has the DNA TGTGCCAGCAGCCAAGAGGGCAGGGCGAGCTCTGGGGCCAACGTCCTGACTTTC. The encoded protein is CASSQEGRASSGANVLTF. The genes are TRBV4-2 and TRBJ2-6; D possibly corresponds to TRBD1 (5 bases). The CDR3 extends over 18 amino acids. CDR1 and CDR2 (germline): LGHNA, YNFKEQ. Deletions cut 0 bases from V and 0 bases from J, with 12 bases between.

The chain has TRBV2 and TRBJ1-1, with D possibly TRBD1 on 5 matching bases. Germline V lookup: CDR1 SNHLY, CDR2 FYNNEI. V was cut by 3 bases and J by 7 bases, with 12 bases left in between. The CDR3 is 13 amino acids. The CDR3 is CASSDAGLLEAFF. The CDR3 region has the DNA TGTGCCAGCAGTGATGCAGGGTTACTTGAAGCTTTCTTT.

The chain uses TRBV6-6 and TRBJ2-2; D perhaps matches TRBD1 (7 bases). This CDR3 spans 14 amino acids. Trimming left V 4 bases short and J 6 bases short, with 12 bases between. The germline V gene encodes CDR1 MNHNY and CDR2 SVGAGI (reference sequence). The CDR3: CASSFIRGAGELFF. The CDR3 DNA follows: TGTGCCAGCAGTTTCATCAGGGGGGCCGGGGAGCTGTTTTTT.

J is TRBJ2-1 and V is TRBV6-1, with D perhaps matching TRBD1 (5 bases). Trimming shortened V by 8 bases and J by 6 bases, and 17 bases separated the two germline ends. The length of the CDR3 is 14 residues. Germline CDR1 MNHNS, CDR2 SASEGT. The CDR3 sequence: CASYLLGAANEQFF. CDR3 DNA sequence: TGTGCCAGCTACCTACTTGGGGCGGCCAATGAGCAGTTCTTC.

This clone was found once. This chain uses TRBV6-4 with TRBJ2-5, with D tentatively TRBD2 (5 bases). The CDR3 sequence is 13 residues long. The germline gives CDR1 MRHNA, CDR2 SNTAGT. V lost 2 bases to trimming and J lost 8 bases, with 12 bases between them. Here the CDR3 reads CASSDGRGDTQYF. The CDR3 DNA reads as TGTGCCAGCAGTGACGGCCGGGGTGATACCCAGTACTTC.

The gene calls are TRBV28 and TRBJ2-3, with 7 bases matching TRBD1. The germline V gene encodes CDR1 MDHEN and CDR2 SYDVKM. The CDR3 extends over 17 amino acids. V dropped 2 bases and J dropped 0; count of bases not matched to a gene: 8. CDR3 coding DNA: TGTGCCAGCAGTTTAGTAGGGGGACAGAGTAGCACAGATACGCAGTATTTT. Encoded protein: CASSLVGGQSSTDTQYF.

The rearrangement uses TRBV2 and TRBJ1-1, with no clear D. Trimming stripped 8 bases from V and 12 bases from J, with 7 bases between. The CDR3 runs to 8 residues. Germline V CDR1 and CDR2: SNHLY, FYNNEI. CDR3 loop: CASPPPFF. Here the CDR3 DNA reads TGTGCCAGCCCCCCTCCTTTCTTT.

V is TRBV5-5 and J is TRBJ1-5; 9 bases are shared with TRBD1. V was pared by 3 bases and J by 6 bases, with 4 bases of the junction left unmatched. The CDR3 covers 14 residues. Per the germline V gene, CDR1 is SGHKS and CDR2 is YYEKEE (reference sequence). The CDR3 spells CASSWTGESQPQHF. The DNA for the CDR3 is TGTGCCAGCAGCTGGACAGGGGAGAGTCAGCCCCAGCATTTT.

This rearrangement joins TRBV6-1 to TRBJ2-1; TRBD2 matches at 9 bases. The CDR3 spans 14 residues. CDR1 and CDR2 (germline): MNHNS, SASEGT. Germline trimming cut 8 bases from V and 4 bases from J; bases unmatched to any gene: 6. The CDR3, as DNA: TGTGCCAGCCGACAGCGGGGGGAATACAATGAGCAGTTCTTC. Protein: CASRQRGEYNEQFF.

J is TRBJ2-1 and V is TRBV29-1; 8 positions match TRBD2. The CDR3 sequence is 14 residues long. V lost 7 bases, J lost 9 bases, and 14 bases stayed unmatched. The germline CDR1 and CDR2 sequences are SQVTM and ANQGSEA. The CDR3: CSAQRGLDQGEQFF. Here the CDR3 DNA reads TGCAGCGCCCAACGGGGACTAGATCAGGGTGAGCAGTTCTTC.

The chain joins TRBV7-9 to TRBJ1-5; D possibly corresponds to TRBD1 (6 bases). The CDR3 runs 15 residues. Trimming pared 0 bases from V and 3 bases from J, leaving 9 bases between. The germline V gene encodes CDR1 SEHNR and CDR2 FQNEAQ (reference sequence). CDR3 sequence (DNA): TGTGCCAGCAGCTTAGCGCAGGGGAACAATCAGCCCCAGCATTTT. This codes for CASSLAQGNNQPQHF. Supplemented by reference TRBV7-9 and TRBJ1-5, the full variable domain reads DTGVSQNPRHKITKRGQNVTFRCDPISEHNRLYWYRQTLGQGPEFLTYFQNEAQLEKSRLLSDRFSAERPKGSFSTLEIQRTEQGDSAMYLCASSLAQGNNQPQHFGDGTRLSIL.